A selection of T cell receptor beta chains follows, all from one sample in a study of shared clonotypes between healthy human individuals. Sequencing used immunoSEQ multiplex PCR; TCRdb keeps in-frame clones, though not all of them. The sample holds some 2,100,000 clones, around 95% seen once. The specimen was naive CD4+ T cells sorted from blood. The receptor source for this set is a man between 18 and 29 years old in good health. CDR3s include the opening cysteine and the closing phenylalanine or tryptophan. D genes are given only for firm matches. Expanded clones are given a class, and other clones once, few, many or no size at all.

clone_size	j_call	v_call	d_call	cdr3_nt	cdr3_aa
-	TRBJ2-1	TRBV11-2	-	TGTGCCAGCAGCTTTTCCGCTAGAGAGCAGTTCTTC	CASSFSAREQFF
-	TRBJ1-5	TRBV5-6	-	TGTGCCAGCAGCCCTCGGTTGGGCAGGGATCAGCCCCAGCATTTT	CASSPRLGRDQPQHF
-	TRBJ2-7	TRBV10-3	-	TGTGCCATCAGTGTGGTGGACTCCTACGAGCAGTACTTC	CAISVVDSYEQYF
-	TRBJ2-7	TRBV2	-	TGTGCCAGCAGAGGGGATCCCTACGAGCAGTACTTC	CASRGDPYEQYF
-	TRBJ2-3	TRBV29-1	TRBD2	TGCAGCGTGACGGGACTAGCGGGGCTCACAGATACGCAGTATTTT	CSVTGLAGLTDTQYF
-	TRBJ2-2	TRBV7-2	TRBD1	TGTGCCAGCAGATCACAGGGGGTAAACACCGGGGAGCTGTTTTTT	CASRSQGVNTGELFF
-	TRBJ1-1	TRBV5-1	-	TGCGCCAGCAGCTTTGACAGGTCGAACACTGAAGCTTTCTTT	CASSFDRSNTEAFF
-	TRBJ2-2	TRBV7-9	-	TGTGCCAGCAGCTTACGGGCGGGCACCGGGGAGCTGTTTTTT	CASSLRAGTGELFF
once	TRBJ2-2	TRBV4-3	TRBD1	TGCGCCAGCAGCCACCCCCGAGGACAGGGAGGCACCGGGGAGCTGTTTTTT	CASSHPRGQGGTGELFF
-	TRBJ1-3	TRBV7-9	-	TGTGCCAGCAGCTTGTTGGGTCTCTCTGGAAACACCATATATTTT	CASSLLGLSGNTIYF
-	TRBJ2-3	TRBV30	-	TGTGCCTGGAGGGAGAAGGGGCGCACAGATACGCAGTATTTT	CAWREKGRTDTQYF
-	TRBJ1-1	TRBV28	-	TGTGCCAGCAGTACTCCTACAGTCGAAGCTTTCTTT	CASSTPTVEAFF
-	TRBJ2-5	TRBV5-1	-	TGCGCCAGCAGCTTCGAGGGGGGTAAAGAGACCCAGTACTTC	CASSFEGGKETQYF
-	TRBJ2-3	TRBV18	-	TGTGCCAGCTCACGGGCAGATACGCAGTATTTT	CASSRADTQYF
-	TRBJ2-1	TRBV5-4	TRBD2	TGTGCCAGCAGCTTGGAAGTCGGACTAGCGGGAGGAAGTGAGCAGTTCTTC	CASSLEVGLAGGSEQFF
few	TRBJ1-5	TRBV5-1	-	TGCGCCAGCAGCATCGACAGCACACGCAATCAGCCCCAGCATTTT	CASSIDSTRNQPQHF
-	TRBJ2-5	TRBV5-1	-	TGCGCCAGCAGCTTCAGGGCAGACCAAGAGACCCAGTACTTC	CASSFRADQETQYF
-	TRBJ2-3	TRBV9	-	TGTGCCAGCAGCGTAGAAGCGATGCCCCGTACAGATACGCAGTATTTT	CASSVEAMPRTDTQYF
-	TRBJ1-2	TRBV28	TRBD1	TGTGCCAGCAGACGACAGGGCCCCACTAACTATGGCTACACCTTC	CASRRQGPTNYGYTF
-	TRBJ1-4	TRBV5-1	-	TGCGCCAGCAGCTTGGACGGGGGGAATGAAAAACTGTTTTTT	CASSLDGGNEKLFF
-	TRBJ2-7	TRBV18	-	TGTGCCAGCTCACTGGACAGATTTACCTACGAGCAGTACTTC	CASSLDRFTYEQYF
once	TRBJ2-3	TRBV5-1	-	TGCGCCAGCAGCTTTGGGGCGAGCACAGATACGCAGTATTTT	CASSFGASTDTQYF
-	TRBJ1-2	TRBV7-9	TRBD1	TGTGCCAGCAGCCCAGCGACAGGGGCGAACTATGGCTACACCTTC	CASSPATGANYGYTF
-	TRBJ2-2	TRBV4-1	-	TGCGCCAGCAGCCAGTTCCTAGCGACCAACACCGGGGAGCTGTTTTTT	CASSQFLATNTGELFF
-	TRBJ2-5	TRBV5-1	-	TGCGCCAGCAGCTTGGGGCCCCAGGGATCCCAAGAGACCCAGTACTTC	CASSLGPQGSQETQYF
-	TRBJ2-5	TRBV5-4	-	TGTGCCAGCAGCGATGGGGACGGAAAGATTGGGGAGACCCAGTACTTC	CASSDGDGKIGETQYF
-	TRBJ2-1	TRBV5-1	TRBD2	TGCGCCAGCAGCTTGGACCTAGCGGGAGGGCCTAATGAGCAGTTCTTC	CASSLDLAGGPNEQFF
few	TRBJ1-6	TRBV19	-	TGTGCCAGTAGGGTGATGAATTCACCCCTCCACTTT	CASRVMNSPLHF
-	TRBJ1-2	TRBV5-4	-	TGTGCCGGCAAAAAACAGGGTTACGGCGACTATGGCTACACCTTC	CAGKKQGYGDYGYTF
-	TRBJ1-1	TRBV18	-	TGTGCCAGCTCAGCCGGGGGGAACACTGAAGCTTTCTTT	CASSAGGNTEAFF
-	TRBJ2-1	TRBV7-6	-	TGTGCCAGCAGCCAAAGCGGGCCAACCTACAATGAGCAGTTCTTC	CASSQSGPTYNEQFF
-	TRBJ2-7	TRBV5-4	TRBD1	TGTGCCAGCAGCCGCGAGACAGGGACCTCCTACGAGCAGTACTTC	CASSRETGTSYEQYF
-	TRBJ2-4	TRBV7-8	TRBD2	TGTGCCAGCAGCCTTATTAGCGGGAGAATAGACAAAAACATTCAGTACTTC	CASSLISGRIDKNIQYF
-	TRBJ1-4	TRBV19	-	TGTGCCAGTAGTATTCAGGGTGTAAATGAAAAACTGTTTTTT	CASSIQGVNEKLFF
-	TRBJ2-3	TRBV11-2	TRBD2	TGTGCCAGCAGCCTCCCCTGGTGGACTAGCGGGACAGATACGCAGTATTTT	CASSLPWWTSGTDTQYF
-	TRBJ2-1	TRBV7-2	-	TGTGCCAGCAGCCCACCCAACGTCAGGATTGGGGAGCAGTTCTTC	CASSPPNVRIGEQFF
-	TRBJ2-2	TRBV19	-	TGTGCCAGTAGGATTACCCCGAGGGGAAATACCGGGGAGCTGTTTTTT	CASRITPRGNTGELFF
-	TRBJ2-7	TRBV5-1	TRBD1	TGCGCCAGCAGGGAGACAGGGGGGGCCGAGCAGTACTTC	CASRETGGAEQYF
-	TRBJ2-7	TRBV12-1	-	TGTGCCAGCAGCTTCAGGGGGGCGGGCTGCGAGCAGTACTTC	CASSFRGAGCEQYF
-	TRBJ2-7	TRBV19	TRBD2	TGTGCCAGTAGTATCCTGGCTAGCGGGAGGAACGAGCAGTACTTC	CASSILASGRNEQYF
-	TRBJ2-2	TRBV11-2	-	TGTGCCAGCGTCCCGGAGGTGAACACCGGGGAGCTGTTTTTT	CASVPEVNTGELFF
-	TRBJ1-6	TRBV5-6	-	TGTGCCAGCAGCTCCGATTCACCCCTCCACTTT	CASSSDSPLHF
-	TRBJ2-3	TRBV27	-	TGTGCCAGCAGTCGCGTGAAGACGAGCACAGATACGCAGTATTTT	CASSRVKTSTDTQYF
-	TRBJ2-5	TRBV6-6	-	TGTGCCAGCAGTTACGCCTTCGTGCAAGAGACCCAGTACTTC	CASSYAFVQETQYF
-	TRBJ2-5	TRBV7-2	TRBD2	TGTGCCAGCAGCCCCTCGAGCGGGAGGATAGAGACCCAGTACTTC	CASSPSSGRIETQYF
-	TRBJ1-3	TRBV7-9	-	TGTGCCAGCAGCTTTCGACAGAGCGCTTCTGGAAACACCATATATTTT	CASSFRQSASGNTIYF
-	TRBJ1-3	TRBV7-2	-	TGTGCCAGCAGCGATTACAAGAAAAGGACCATATATTTT	CASSDYKKRTIYF
-	TRBJ2-5	TRBV5-1	-	TGCGCCAGCAGCCGGAGGCAGGGGGAGACCCAGTACTTC	CASSRRQGETQYF
-	TRBJ2-5	TRBV6-6	TRBD2	TGTGCCAGCAGTCGGACTAGTATGGAGACCCAGTACTTC	CASSRTSMETQYF
-	TRBJ1-2	TRBV5-6	-	TGTGCCAGCAGTAAAGGGACCAACTATGGCTACACCTTC	CASSKGTNYGYTF
-	TRBJ2-3	TRBV30	TRBD2	TGTGCCTGGAGTTCGGGACTAGCGACAGATACGCAGTATTTT	CAWSSGLATDTQYF
few	TRBJ1-5	TRBV10-3	-	TGTGCCATCAGTCCAGGGGAGGCTCAGCCCCAGCATTTT	CAISPGEAQPQHF
-	TRBJ2-3	TRBV11-2	TRBD2	TGTGCCAGCAGCTTAGGGGTACTAGCGGGGTACACAGATACGCAGTATTTT	CASSLGVLAGYTDTQYF
-	TRBJ1-5	TRBV10-3	TRBD1	TGTGCCATCAGTGACGGGACAGGCTATCAGCCCCAGCATTTT	CAISDGTGYQPQHF
-	TRBJ2-3	TRBV5-4	-	TGTGCCAGCAGCTTGGGGTCCCCCCCGGATACGCAGTATTTT	CASSLGSPPDTQYF
-	TRBJ1-2	TRBV19	-	TGTGCCAGTAGTATAGAACAGGGTGCCTATGGCTACACCTTC	CASSIEQGAYGYTF
-	TRBJ2-2	TRBV11-2	-	TGTGCCAGCAGCTTAGTCGGAGCCGGCACCGGGGAGCTGTTTTTT	CASSLVGAGTGELFF
-	TRBJ1-1	TRBV11-2	TRBD1	TGTGCCAGCAGCGTCGACAGGGTCGGGGTAGTCACTGAAGCTTTCTTT	CASSVDRVGVVTEAFF
-	TRBJ1-1	TRBV30	-	TGTGCCTGGTTCCCTCAGAAGAACACTGAAGCTTTCTTT	CAWFPQKNTEAFF
once	TRBJ2-1	TRBV2	TRBD2	TGTGCCAGCAGTTTACTAGCGGGAGGGTTGGATGAGCAGTTCTTC	CASSLLAGGLDEQFF